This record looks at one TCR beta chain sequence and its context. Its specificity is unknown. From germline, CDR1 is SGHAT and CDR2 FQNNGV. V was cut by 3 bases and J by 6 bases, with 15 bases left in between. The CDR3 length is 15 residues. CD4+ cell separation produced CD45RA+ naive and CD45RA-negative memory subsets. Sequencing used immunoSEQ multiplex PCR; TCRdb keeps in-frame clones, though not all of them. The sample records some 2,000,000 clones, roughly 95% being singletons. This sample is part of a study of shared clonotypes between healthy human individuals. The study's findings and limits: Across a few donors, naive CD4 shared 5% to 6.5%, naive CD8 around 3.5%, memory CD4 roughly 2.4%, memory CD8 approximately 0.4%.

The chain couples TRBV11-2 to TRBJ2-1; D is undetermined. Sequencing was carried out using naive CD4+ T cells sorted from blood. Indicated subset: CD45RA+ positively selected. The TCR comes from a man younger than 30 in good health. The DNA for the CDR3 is TGTGCCAGCAGCTTCTCGGACCAATCTCTCAATGAGCAGTTCTTC. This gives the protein CASSFSDQSLNEQFF.